Listed here are 12 T cell receptor beta chains from one sample, sequenced in a study of blood T cell repertoires in COVID-19. Sequencing was performed with immunoSEQ multiplex PCR; in TCRdb, only in-frame clones are kept and a portion is missing. The sample has roughly 130,000 clones, roughly 84% seen once. Material for sequencing was peripheral blood. These receptors all come from a man aged 25-40 years with COVID-19, enrolled during active disease.

This rearrangement joins TRBV7-2 to TRBJ2-3, with 7 bases identical to TRBD2. The CDR3 is made up of 13 amino acids. V gave up 5 bases and J gave up 4 bases; unmatched junction bases: 3. Looked up from germline, CDR1 is SGHTA and CDR2 is FQGNSA. The CDR3 region is CASSQGGPDTQYF. The CDR3 DNA reads as TGTGCCAGCAGCCAGGGAGGGCCAGATACGCAGTATTTT.

This rearrangement joins TRBV11-2 to TRBJ1-3; D gene ambiguous. The ends were cut back, 3 bases at V and 0 bases at J, with 12 bases in the middle. The germline V gene has CDR1 SGHAT and CDR2 FQNNGV. The CDR3 runs to 16 residues. The CDR3 bases are TGTGCCAGCAGCTTGAGGGTGTCTCTCTCTGGAAACACCATATATTTT. Protein: CASSLRVSLSGNTIYF.

The chain is built from TRBV25-1 and TRBJ2-7; 10 bases line up with TRBD2. V shed 6 bases, J shed 7 bases, and the junction held 6 bases outside the gene matches. This CDR3 is 13 amino acids long. CDR1 and CDR2 from the germline V gene are MGHDK and SYGVNS. The CDR3 spells CASRLAGGEEQYF. The DNA of the CDR3 is TGTGCCAGCAGGTTAGCGGGAGGAGAAGAGCAGTACTTC.

This clone was recorded at least ten times. The chain links TRBV21-1 to TRBJ2-3; TRBD2 was called by the table and not checked on the DNA. TRBV21-1 is annotated as a pseudogene. The CDR3 contains 14 residues. The CDR3 bases are TGTGCCAGCAGGATCCCGGGGAGCACAGATACGCAGTATTTT. Its translation is CASRIPGSTDTQYF.

This clone was observed once. The gene calls are TRBV14 and TRBJ1-5; no reliable D call. V lost 1 base and J 5 bases, leaving 12 bases between the germline ends. The CDR3 covers 15 residues. Germline V gives CDR1 SGHDN, CDR2 FVKESK. The CDR3 sequence: CASSQGESLDQPQHF. In DNA, the CDR3 is TGTGCCAGCAGCCAAGGAGAGAGCCTTGATCAGCCCCAGCATTTT.

The chain is built from TRBV15 and TRBJ2-7; 9 bases are a match to TRBD1. Trimming removed 5 bases from V and 6 bases from J; junction bases left unmatched: 11. Germline lookup yields CDR1 LNHNV and CDR2 YYDKDF (reference sequence). The CDR3 spans 15 residues. This CDR3 reads CATSGYRGRGSEQYF. The CDR3, as DNA: TGTGCCACCAGCGGCTACAGGGGGCGCGGGTCCGAGCAGTACTTC.

This clone showed up just a few times. The V call is TRBV5-4, the J call TRBJ2-7; possible D gene TRBD2, 5 bases. From germline, CDR1 is SGHNT and CDR2 YYREEE (reference sequence). V lost 4 bases to trimming and J lost 5 bases, with 19 bases between them. The CDR3 has 15 residues. The chain's CDR3 is CASSNWVAGPHEQYF. The CDR3 DNA follows: TGTGCCAGCAGCAACTGGGTGGCGGGCCCCCACGAGCAGTACTTC.

The chain links TRBV2 to TRBJ1-5, with TRBD1 matching over 9 bases. Germline V gene lookup returns CDR1 SNHLY and CDR2 FYNNEI. The CDR3 extends over 14 amino acids. V lost 6 bases and J lost 4; bases outside the gene matches: 4. The CDR3 sequence: CASRRTGENQPQHF. For the CDR3, the DNA is TGTGCCAGCAGGCGGACAGGGGAAAATCAGCCCCAGCATTTT.

This chain joins TRBV19 and TRBJ2-1, with 7 bases aligning to TRBD1. V trimming: 7 bases; J trimming: 0 bases; junction bases outside the gene matches: 3. The CDR3 spans 14 residues. Germline lookup yields CDR1 LNHDA and CDR2 SQIVND (reference sequence). In nucleotides, the CDR3 is TGTGCCAGTACCCGGGACAGCTCCTACAATGAGCAGTTCTTC. Translated: CASTRDSSYNEQFF.

J is TRBJ1-5 and V is TRBV28; weak D call: TRBD1 (5 bases). In germline, CDR1 is MDHEN, CDR2 SYDVKM. CDR3 length: 12 amino acids. V lost 7 bases and J lost 7, with 11 bases in between. The CDR3, as DNA: TGTGCCAGCACGCCAGGGAACCAGCCCCAGCATTTT. This gives the protein CASTPGNQPQHF.

V is TRBV6-1 and J is TRBJ1-5, with D unresolved. Trimming shortened V by 2 bases and J by 0 bases, and 8 bases separated the two germline ends. Germline CDR1 reads MNHNS; CDR2 reads SASEGT. CDR3 length equals 15 residues. CDR3 protein: CASSEWRSSNQPQHF. Here the CDR3 DNA reads TGTGCCAGCAGTGAATGGAGATCTAGCAATCAGCCCCAGCATTTT.

V usage is TRBV7-2 and J usage is TRBJ2-7; a weak D match, TRBD1 (6 bases). V lost 4 bases to trimming and J lost 1 base, with 11 bases between them. Germline-derived CDR1 and CDR2 are SGHTA and FQGNSA. There are 14 residues in the CDR3. As DNA, the CDR3 is TGTGCCAGCAGCTACCAGGGGCCTTCCTACGAGCAGTACTTC. Its translation: CASSYQGPSYEQYF.